Below, 9 T cell receptor beta chains from the same sample are listed, as sequenced in a study of blood T cell repertoires in COVID-19. The table came from immunoSEQ multiplex PCR; TCRdb's copy has only in-frame clones and leaves some out. The sample has over 100,000 clones; 75% to 90% are singletons. Sequencing was carried out using peripheral blood. Receptors were obtained from a woman in her seventies with acute or convalescent COVID-19.

V gene TRBV12-3 or TRBV12-4 combines with J gene TRBJ2-5, with D unclear. Trimming left V 5 bases short and J 4 bases short, with 8 bases between. The CDR3 consists of 12 residues. The CDR3 DNA sequence: TGTGCCAGCAGTCCATTCGGAGAGACCCAGTACTTC. It encodes CASSPFGETQYF.

This clone was counted a single time. The chain joins TRBV5-8 to TRBJ2-3; no clear D gene. Germline loops: CDR1 SGHTS, CDR2 YDEGEE. CDR3 length: 15 amino acids. The V gene lost 7 bases and the J gene lost 0 bases, with 15 bases spanning the gap. CDR3 sequence: CASLKFRVSTDTQYF. CDR3 sequence (DNA): TGTGCCAGCCTTAAATTTCGCGTTAGCACAGATACGCAGTATTTT.

The CDR3 DNA follows: TGTGCCAGCAGGGGCGGGACTACCCGCTACGAGCAGTACTTC. Translated, it gives CASRGGTTRYEQYF. V usage is TRBV28 and J usage is TRBJ2-7; 7 bases agree with TRBD2. Germline lookup yields CDR1 MDHEN and CDR2 SYDVKM. V was clipped by 6 bases and J by 3 bases; unmatched bases: 8. This CDR3 is 14 amino acids long.

This clone was seen a few times. The genes are TRBV19 and TRBJ1-5; no clear D gene. Trimming took 7 bases from V and 0 from J, leaving 16 bases between them. The length of the CDR3 is 16 residues. Looked up from germline, CDR1 is LNHDA and CDR2 is SQIVND (reference sequence). This chain's CDR3 is CASTLGGIYSNQPQHF. CDR3 nucleotide sequence: TGTGCCAGTACCCTTGGCGGAATCTATAGCAATCAGCCCCAGCATTTT.

This chain links TRBV4-1 with TRBJ2-2; 8 bases agree with TRBD2. Germline V CDR1 and CDR2: MGHRA, YSYEKL. Losses at the gene ends were 1 base for V and 6 bases for J; bases not matched to a gene: 4. The CDR3 length is 15 residues. CDR3 in DNA: TGCGCCAGCAGCCAAGCGGGGGGGCTTGCCGGGGAGCTGTTTTTT. Its protein is CASSQAGGLAGELFF.

This chain connects TRBV24-1 to TRBJ2-2; D ambiguous. V dropped 3 bases and J dropped 0 bases, with 7 bases sitting between them. The CDR3 extends over 15 amino acids. The germline gives CDR1 KGHDR, CDR2 SFDVKD. DNA for the CDR3: TGTGCCACCAGTGATCCTCTAACGAACACCGGGGAGCTGTTTTTT. Protein sequence: CATSDPLTNTGELFF.

This clone was observed a single time. The genes are TRBV19 and TRBJ1-2, with D possibly matching TRBD1 (5 bases). Germline assignment: CDR1 LNHDA and CDR2 SQIVND (reference sequence). V shed 5 bases and J shed 4 bases, with 11 bases lying between them. The CDR3 is 13 residues long. CDR3 coding DNA: TGTGCCAGTAGTGACCACGGGGGCTATGGCTACACCTTC. Amino acid sequence: CASSDHGGYGYTF.

CDR3 residues: CASSAPVPTGTYGYTF. The DNA of the CDR3 is TGTGCCAGCAGTGCTCCAGTACCGACAGGGACCTATGGCTACACCTTC. V gene TRBV28 combines with J gene TRBJ1-2, with TRBD1 matching 7 bases. Germline V lookup: CDR1 MDHEN, CDR2 SYDVKM. Germline trimming cut 5 bases from V and 4 bases from J; bases unmatched to any gene: 13. The CDR3 loop spans 16 amino acids.

This chain uses TRBV29-1 with TRBJ1-2; D unresolved. Deletions cut 1 base from V and 7 bases from J, with 7 bases between. Germline loops: CDR1 SQVTM, CDR2 ANQGSEA. This CDR3 comprises 11 residues. In nucleotides, the CDR3 is TGCAGCGTTGAAGGCGCTAGTGGCTACACCTTC. Translating it yields CSVEGASGYTF.